This TCR beta chain was sequenced for a study of cytotoxic CD8 clonotypes in ibrutinib-treated CLL (TCRdb year 2021). For the wider study: The cohort was composed of 11 relapsed/refractory and approximately 14 treatment-naive patients; IGHV unmutated status was identified in some 17 patients. Longitudinal samples were available for about 30% of the roughly 86 trial participants. Patients were still on ibrutinib when every remission and progressive disease sample was collected. Cryopreserved peripheral blood mononuclear cells were collected before treatment, at response, and at either disease progression or sustained remission. On average, each sample yielded about 250,000 productive templates and 94,082 productive rearrangements. Samples at response were collected after a median of 12 months of treatment, with a range of roughly 6 to 36 months. Partial responses were observed in about 25 patients and complete responses in 2; after a median follow-up of about 69 months, remission was maintained in around 14 patients and progression was observed in some 12.

This specimen's time point label, per the study, means: 20 to 25 months on ibrutinib. Roughly 2.2 micrograms of genomic DNA were extracted from cryopreserved PBMCs for TCR beta library preparation. High-throughput TCR beta sequencing was performed on longitudinal blood samples from CLL patients receiving ibrutinib monotherapy. The patients took part in an open-label, single-center phase 2 trial of ibrutinib monotherapy. The research as a whole found: Public clonotypes were rare and either contracted or stayed stable during treatment, and the rise in clonality at ibrutinib response reflected the expansion of private clonotypes. At baseline, clonality was higher than in age-matched healthy donors and showed a strong correlation with circulating CD8+ T-cell counts. Sustained-remission and progressing patients did not have matched sampling times, and lymph node repertoires were not examined. An increase in clonality was observed at ibrutinib response, with clonality remaining stable during sustained remission and falling back toward baseline at progression.

The goal of deep resolution MiSeq sequencing was a depth between 1 in 1 million and 1 in 200,000 T cells, and coverage averaged 10x per clonotype. The immunoSEQ hsTCRB Kit was used to generate the TCR beta libraries. The authors' pipeline ran thus. Data were analyzed with ImmunoSEQ Data Assistant and ImmunoSEQ Analyzer, with V, D and J genes assigned per IMGT definitions. Clonality, which ranges from 0 to 1, was calculated as one minus the normalized Shannon entropy of productive rearrangement frequencies. Only overrepresented clonotypes making up at least 0.05% of the repertoire of each patient were included in the public clonotype analysis. Thirteen age-matched healthy donor repertoires from immuneACCESS served as clonality controls. Here the immuneACCESS table is served through TCRdb, limited to in-frame sequences with V and J called. Missing clones are a known gap in these copies; in checked studies unresolved V genes cover under half, and the rest lacks a known reason. That table furnishes V, J and clone size, whereas the DNA furnished D and trimming. Counted in this sample were about 130,000 clones; 80% to 90% of them appeared once. The top ten clonotypes cover roughly 2% of the sample.

Note on this clone: Its antigen target is currently unknown. Base qualities were left out, and no much larger clone turns up one base away.

This sequence originates from a human donor with chronic lymphocytic leukemia. The material was PBMCs, obtained after 24 months of ibrutinib treatment.

The CDR3 region has the sequence CSARYEQFF. The DNA sequence is as follows: TGCAGTGCTAGGTATGAGCAGTTCTTC. The sequence joins TRBV20-1 to TRBJ2-1, with no confidently assigned D gene. From its cysteine to its phenylalanine, the CDR3 spans 9 amino acids. Only CDR3 DNA remains: 27 bases, in frame from the first base. CDR1 and CDR2 are read off the germline V gene (reference sequence) as DFQATT and SNEGSKA. Deletion took 3 bases off V and 8 bases off J, with a span of 2 bases between the germline ends.